This TCR beta chain was observed in a study of blood T cell repertoires in COVID-19. Overall study context: Acute-phase and convalescent COVID-19 samples originated in the United States, Italy and Spain. The cDNA or gDNA used as material had been derived from T cells, B-cell-depleted T cells, or PBMCs.

The germline V gene has CDR1 SGHDT and CDR2 YYEEEE. The germline V and J ends were trimmed by 2 bases and 4 bases, with 6 bases remaining between them. The CDR3 spans 12 residues. Original processing methods: From reference gene primer amplification, estimates of nucleated cell counts were derived. TCRdb's table, derived via immunoSEQ multiplex PCR, lists solely in-frame clones and lacks some. That table gives V, J and clone size, and the DNA gave D and trimming. The sample contains around 58,000 clones, approximately 88% of which appear only once. The count of this clone is one. This TCR was recovered from a human donor in a cohort sampled during active COVID-19. The sequencing input was peripheral blood. This chain links TRBV5-6 with TRBJ1-2; no reliable D call. The CDR3 spells CASSFRGYGYTF. In DNA form, the CDR3 reads TGTGCCAGCAGCTTCCGGGGCTATGGCTACACCTTC.